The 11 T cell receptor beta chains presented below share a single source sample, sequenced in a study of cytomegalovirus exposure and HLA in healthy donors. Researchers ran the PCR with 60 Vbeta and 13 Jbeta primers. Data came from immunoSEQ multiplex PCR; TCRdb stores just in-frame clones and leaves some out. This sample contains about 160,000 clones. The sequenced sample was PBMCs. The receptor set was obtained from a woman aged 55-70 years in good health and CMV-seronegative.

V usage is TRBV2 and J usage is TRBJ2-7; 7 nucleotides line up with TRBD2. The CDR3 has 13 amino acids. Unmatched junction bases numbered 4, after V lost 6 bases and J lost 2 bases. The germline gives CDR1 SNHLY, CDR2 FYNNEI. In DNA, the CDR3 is TGTGCCAGCAGCCCAGGACTAGCCTACGAGCAGTACTTC. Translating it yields CASSPGLAYEQYF.

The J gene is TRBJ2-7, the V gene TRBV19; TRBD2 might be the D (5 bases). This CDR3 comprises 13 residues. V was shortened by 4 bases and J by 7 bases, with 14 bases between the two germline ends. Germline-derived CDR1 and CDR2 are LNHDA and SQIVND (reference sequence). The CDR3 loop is CASSNGGSWEQYF. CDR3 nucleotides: TGTGCCAGTAGTAATGGTGGGAGTTGGGAGCAGTACTTC.

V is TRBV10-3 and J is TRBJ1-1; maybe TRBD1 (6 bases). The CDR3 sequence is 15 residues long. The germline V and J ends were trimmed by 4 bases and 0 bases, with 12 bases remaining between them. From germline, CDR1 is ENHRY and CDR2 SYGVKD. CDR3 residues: CAISGLDSMNTEAFF. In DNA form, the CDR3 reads TGTGCCATCAGTGGCCTGGACAGCATGAACACTGAAGCTTTCTTT.

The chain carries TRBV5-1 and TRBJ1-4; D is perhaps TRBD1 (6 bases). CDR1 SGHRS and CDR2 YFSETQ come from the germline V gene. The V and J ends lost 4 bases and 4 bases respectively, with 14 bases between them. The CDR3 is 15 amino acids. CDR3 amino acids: CASSPGQTNNEKLFF. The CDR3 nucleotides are TGCGCCAGCAGCCCTGGACAGACAAATAATGAAAAACTGTTTTTT.

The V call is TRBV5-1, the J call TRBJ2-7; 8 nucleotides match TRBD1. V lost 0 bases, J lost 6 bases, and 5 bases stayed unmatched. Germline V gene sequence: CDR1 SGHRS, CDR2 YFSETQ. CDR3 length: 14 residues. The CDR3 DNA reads TGCGCCAGCAGCTTGGTGCAGGGGGCGAGCGAGCAGTACTTC. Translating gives CASSLVQGASEQYF.

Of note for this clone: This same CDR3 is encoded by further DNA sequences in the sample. CDR3 sequence (DNA): TGTGCCAGCAGTTCCCGGGACAGGGGGCGCTACTCCGAGCAGTACTTC. Translation gives CASSSRDRGRYSEQYF. The V gene is TRBV13, the J gene TRBJ2-7; 12 nucleotides align to TRBD1. The CDR3 totals 16 residues. The V gene end was trimmed by 6 bases and the J gene end by 6 bases; junction bases not matched to a gene: 12. CDR1 is PRHDT, CDR2 FYEKMQ, per germline (reference sequence).

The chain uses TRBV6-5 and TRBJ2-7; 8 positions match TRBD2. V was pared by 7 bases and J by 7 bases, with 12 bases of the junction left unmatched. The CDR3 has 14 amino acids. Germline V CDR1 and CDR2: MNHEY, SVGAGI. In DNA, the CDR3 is TGTGCCAGCACCTCCGGGACTAGGGGTCGGGAGCAGTACTTC. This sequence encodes CASTSGTRGREQYF.

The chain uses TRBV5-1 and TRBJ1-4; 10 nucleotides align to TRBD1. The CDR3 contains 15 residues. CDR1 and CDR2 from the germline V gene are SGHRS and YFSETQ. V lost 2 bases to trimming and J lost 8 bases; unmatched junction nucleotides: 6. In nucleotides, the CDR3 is TGCGCCAGCAGCTTTCCCGGGACAGGGGCCGAAAAACTGTTTTTT. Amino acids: CASSFPGTGAEKLFF.

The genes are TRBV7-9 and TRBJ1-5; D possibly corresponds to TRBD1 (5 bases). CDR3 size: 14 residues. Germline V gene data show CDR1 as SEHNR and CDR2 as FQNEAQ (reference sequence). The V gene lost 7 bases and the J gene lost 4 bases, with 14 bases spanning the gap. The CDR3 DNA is TGTGCCAGCACCATCGCCGGGGGGAATCAGCCCCAGCATTTT. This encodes CASTIAGGNQPQHF.

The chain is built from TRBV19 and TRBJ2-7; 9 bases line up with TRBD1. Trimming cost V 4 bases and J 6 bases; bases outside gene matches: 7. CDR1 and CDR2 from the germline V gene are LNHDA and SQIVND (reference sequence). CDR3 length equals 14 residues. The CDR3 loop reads CASSNRDRVGEQYF. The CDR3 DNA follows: TGTGCCAGTAGTAACCGGGACAGGGTTGGCGAGCAGTACTTC.

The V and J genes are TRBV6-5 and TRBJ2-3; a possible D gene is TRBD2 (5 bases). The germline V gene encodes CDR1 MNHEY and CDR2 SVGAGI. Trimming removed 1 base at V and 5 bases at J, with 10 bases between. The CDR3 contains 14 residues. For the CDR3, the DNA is TGTGCCAGCAGTTACTATCCCGGACTAGATACGCAGTATTTT. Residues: CASSYYPGLDTQYF.